A selection of T cell receptor beta chains follows, all from one sample in a study of T cell repertoires in cytomegalovirus infection. MiXCR was run by TCRdb on the reads, yielding one entry per CDR3 protein. The table shows roughly 920,000 distinct CDR3 sequences, with 31% occurring only once. The antigens for these receptors are not known. The sample was cultured CD8+ T cells from PBMCs, taken from culture after CMV antigen stimulation. All receptors derive from a human donor in good health (CMV status not recorded). Some clones in this sample may be carry-over from other donors' samples. Each CDR3 is given without its conserved first and last residue.

V gene: TRBV20-1; CDR3 protein: SARGDKTFYNEQF
V gene: TRBV7-6; CDR3 protein: ASSLEVDLIQVGEAF
V gene: TRBV7-6; CDR3 protein: ASSPRTGMNTEAF
V gene: TRBV7-9; CDR3 protein: ASSLPDGGAEQY
V gene: TRBV7-2; CDR3 protein: ASSLAPSGPNEQF
V gene: TRBV6-1; CDR3 protein: ASSEVERRVNIQY
V gene: TRBV6-5; CDR3 protein: ASSPGTSEYTDTQY
V gene: TRBV12-3/TRBV12-4; CDR3 protein: TSSFRPGGSPQH
V gene: TRBV5-5; CDR3 protein: ASSLEAYWGYEQY
V gene: TRBV7-2; CDR3 protein: ASSIDNLGTEAF
V gene: TRBV7-9; CDR3 protein: ASSGSGEGEQF
V gene: TRBV5-1; CDR3 protein: ASSVGPEETDTQY
V gene: TRBV10-3; CDR3 protein: AISESGSAGNTIY
V gene: TRBV6-1; CDR3 protein: ASSTRDRVLGGGELF
V gene: TRBV7-2; CDR3 protein: ASSQIGRIGPYNEQF
V gene: TRBV27; CDR3 protein: ASRIRQGLGTDTQY
V gene: TRBV14; CDR3 protein: ASSQPWGQGRTGELF
V gene: TRBV12-3/TRBV12-4; CDR3 protein: ASSFQQGSQDTQY
V gene: TRBV6-5; CDR3 protein: ASSSVAGGSQETQY
V gene: TRBV25-1; CDR3 protein: ASSWGSEEQF
V gene: TRBV6-9; CDR3 protein: ASSYFDRGRETQY
V gene: TRBV6-2/TRBV6-3; CDR3 protein: ASSSGTGGNQPQH
V gene: TRBV12-3/TRBV12-4; CDR3 protein: ASRGTEETQY
V gene: TRBV2; CDR3 protein: AIPGQGIIGANVLT
V gene: TRBV7-9; CDR3 protein: ASSTTPGQGYTDTQY
V gene: TRBV6-6; CDR3 protein: ASTDTAYEQY
V gene: TRBV19; CDR3 protein: ASSPRRGDRRRSETQY
V gene: TRBV7-2; CDR3 protein: ASSGPRERTDTQY
V gene: TRBV7-9; CDR3 protein: ASSSRTSGEETQY
V gene: TRBV7-6; CDR3 protein: ASLGQGATGNTIY
V gene: TRBV6-5; CDR3 protein: ASHGAEAYEQY
V gene: TRBV13; CDR3 protein: ASSFTGGDYEQY
V gene: TRBV24-1; CDR3 protein: ATSDSAGGFSSYNEQF
V gene: TRBV7-6; CDR3 protein: ASSTKGAFYNEQF
V gene: TRBV4-1; CDR3 protein: ASSQAANQPQH
V gene: TRBV24-1; CDR3 protein: ATGESDSNQPQH
V gene: TRBV29-1; CDR3 protein: SLRKQGRAEAF
V gene: TRBV9; CDR3 protein: ASSGSLHYT
V gene: TRBV12-3/TRBV12-4; CDR3 protein: ASKIAGGIELF
V gene: TRBV4-1; CDR3 protein: ASSQEEVSNQPQH